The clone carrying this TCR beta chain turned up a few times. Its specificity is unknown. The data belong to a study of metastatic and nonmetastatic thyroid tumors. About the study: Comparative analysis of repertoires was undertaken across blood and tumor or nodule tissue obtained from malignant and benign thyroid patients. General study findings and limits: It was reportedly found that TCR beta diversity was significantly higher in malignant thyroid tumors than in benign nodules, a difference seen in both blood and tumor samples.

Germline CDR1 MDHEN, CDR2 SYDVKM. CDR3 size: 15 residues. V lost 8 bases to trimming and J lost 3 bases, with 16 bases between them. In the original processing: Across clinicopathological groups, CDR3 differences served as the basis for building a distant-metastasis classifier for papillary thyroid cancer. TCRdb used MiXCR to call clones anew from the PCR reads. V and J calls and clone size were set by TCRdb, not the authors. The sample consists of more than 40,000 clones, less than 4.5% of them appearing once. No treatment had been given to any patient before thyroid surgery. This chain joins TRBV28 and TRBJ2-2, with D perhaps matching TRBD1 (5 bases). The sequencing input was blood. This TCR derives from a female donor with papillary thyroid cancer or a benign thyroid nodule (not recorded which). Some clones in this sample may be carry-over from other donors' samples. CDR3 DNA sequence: TGTGCCAGCTCAGTAGGCAGGGTGGACACCGGGGAGCTGTTTTTT. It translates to CASSVGRVDTGELFF.